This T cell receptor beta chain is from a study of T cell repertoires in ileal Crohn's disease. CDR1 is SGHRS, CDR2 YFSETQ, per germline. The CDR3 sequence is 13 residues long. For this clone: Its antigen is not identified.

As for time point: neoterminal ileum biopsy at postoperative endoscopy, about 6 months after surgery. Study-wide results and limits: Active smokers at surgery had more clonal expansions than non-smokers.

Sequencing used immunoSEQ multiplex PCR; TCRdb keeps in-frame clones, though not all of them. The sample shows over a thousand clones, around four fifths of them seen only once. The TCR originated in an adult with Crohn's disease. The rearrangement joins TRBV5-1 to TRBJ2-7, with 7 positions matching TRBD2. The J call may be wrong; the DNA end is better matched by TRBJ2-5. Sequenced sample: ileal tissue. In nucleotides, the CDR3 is TGCGCCAGCAGCCCCGGGACTATAGAGACCCAGTACTTC. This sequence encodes CASSPGTIETQYF.